One sample yielded the 28 T cell receptor beta chains listed below, sequenced in a study of CD8+ T cells in alopecia areata. Following RNA extraction, reverse transcription yielded cDNA that acted as the sequencing template. Method: immunoSEQ multiplex PCR; TCRdb's copy keeps in-frame clones and lacks some. The table has fewer than 150,000 clones, roughly 68% seen once. Sequencing was carried out using CD4+ T cells sorted from blood. Receptors originate from a human donor in good health.

This clone is a singleton in its sample. The V call is TRBV6-5, the J call TRBJ2-5, with D uncertain. Trimming pared 7 bases from V and 4 bases from J, leaving 16 bases between. The V gene's germline CDR1 is MNHEY and CDR2 SVGAGI. The CDR3 is made up of 14 amino acids. CDR3 protein: CASTHSVSGETQYF. CDR3 nucleotide sequence: TGTGCCAGCACCCACAGCGTTTCAGGAGAGACCCAGTACTTC.

The chain links TRBV7-9 to TRBJ2-3, with 10 positions matching TRBD2. Per germline, CDR1 SEHNR and CDR2 FQNEAQ (reference sequence). The CDR3 has 18 amino acids. V was clipped by 4 bases and J by 4 bases; unmatched bases: 14. The CDR3 reads CASSYRWASGGSADTQYF. The CDR3 DNA sequence: TGTGCCAGCAGCTACCGATGGGCTAGCGGGGGCTCCGCAGATACGCAGTATTTT.

The rearrangement links TRBV29-1 to TRBJ1-3; tentatively, D is TRBD1 (6 bases). The CDR3 is made up of 13 amino acids. Germline CDR1 reads SQVTM; CDR2 reads ANQGSEA. Between the trimmed V and J ends, which lost 7 bases and 0 bases, there was a span of 10 bases. The CDR3 loop is CSARGLSGNTIYF. The CDR3 nucleotides are TGCAGCGCCCGGGGGCTCTCTGGAAACACCATATATTTT.

This chain links TRBV4-1 with TRBJ1-4, with D possibly matching TRBD1 (6 bases). Trimming left V 4 bases short and J 8 bases short, with 14 bases between. CDR3 length equals 14 residues. CDR1 is MGHRA and CDR2 is YSYEKL in the germline V gene. The DNA for the CDR3 is TGCGCCAGCAGCCCGGGGGGCGCAGGAGAAAAACTGTTTTTT. Translated: CASSPGGAGEKLFF.

The chain has TRBV6-6 and TRBJ1-5; weak D call: TRBD1 (5 bases). Trimming pared 2 bases from V and 6 bases from J, leaving 11 bases between. This CDR3 has 14 residues. Germline CDR1 reads MNHNY; CDR2 reads SVGAGI (reference sequence). The CDR3 reads CASSYVGRSQPQHF. CDR3 nucleotides: TGTGCCAGCAGTTACGTGGGGCGCAGTCAGCCCCAGCATTTT.

This clone was found a few times. The gene calls are TRBV7-8 and TRBJ2-7; 11 nucleotides line up with TRBD1. J gave up 4 bases and V 4 bases, and 15 bases lay outside the gene matches. CDR1 is SGHVS and CDR2 is FQNEAQ in the germline V gene. This CDR3 is 18 amino acids long. CDR3 region: CASSSGYPRTGGRYEQYF. The DNA of the CDR3 is TGTGCCAGCAGCTCAGGGTACCCGAGGACAGGGGGCAGGTACGAGCAGTACTTC.

The chain has TRBV4-1 and TRBJ2-7, with 7 positions matching TRBD1. Germline V gives CDR1 MGHRA, CDR2 YSYEKL. The CDR3 sequence is 16 residues long. V dropped 2 bases and J dropped 3; count of bases not matched to a gene: 10. The CDR3 DNA follows: TGCGCCAGCAGCCAACCCAAGGGACAGCTATTCTACGAGCAGTACTTC. Protein: CASSQPKGQLFYEQYF.

This clone was observed a handful of times. The genes are TRBV19 and TRBJ1-2, with D maybe TRBD1 (6 bases). The CDR3 is made up of 13 amino acids. V was trimmed by 6 bases and J by 2 bases, leaving 10 bases between them. Germline V gives CDR1 LNHDA, CDR2 SQIVND (reference sequence). The CDR3 bases are TGTGCCAGTAGCAGGGGTCAAAACTATGGCTACACCTTC. This gives the protein CASSRGQNYGYTF.

V and J are TRBV7-3 and TRBJ1-6, with D possibly matching TRBD1 (5 bases). The CDR3 has 14 amino acids. CDR1 is SGHTA, CDR2 FQGTGA, per germline. V lost 3 bases and J lost 10, with 13 bases in between. In DNA, the CDR3 is TGTGCCAGCAGCTTGAACGGGGGTCGGTCACCCCTCCACTTT. Translating gives CASSLNGGRSPLHF. Full variable domain (remainder filled in from reference TRBV7-3 and TRBJ1-6): GAGVSQTPSNKVTEKGKYVELRCDPISGHTALYWYRQSLGQGPEFLIYFQGTGAADDSGLPNDRFFAVRPEGSVSTLKIQRTERGDSAVYLCASSLNGGRSPLHFGNGTRLTVT.

This sequence joins TRBV9 and TRBJ2-3; D remains ambiguous. V lost 0 bases, J lost 5 bases, and 4 bases lay in between. Per germline, CDR1 SGDLS and CDR2 YYNGEE. This CDR3 region has 12 residues. The CDR3 protein is CASSVVLDTQYF. The CDR3 nucleotides read TGTGCCAGCAGCGTAGTTTTAGATACGCAGTATTTT.

This clone was recorded a few times. The chain employs TRBV29-1 and TRBJ2-1; 10 bases line up with TRBD1. The CDR3 has 14 residues. Trimming removed 7 bases from V and 6 bases from J; junction bases left unmatched: 9. Germline values: CDR1 SQVTM, CDR2 ANQGSEA. The CDR3 region is CSGRDRGRFNEQFF. The CDR3 DNA reads as TGCAGCGGACGGGACAGGGGACGATTCAATGAGCAGTTCTTC.

The chain employs TRBV30 and TRBJ2-5; no firm D call. The germline V and J ends were trimmed by 4 bases and 2 bases, with 8 bases remaining between them. Germline CDR1 and CDR2: GTSNPN and SVGIG (reference sequence). The CDR3 is 12 amino acids. CDR3 loop: CAWNGKQETQYF. For the CDR3, the DNA is TGTGCCTGGAACGGCAAGCAAGAGACCCAGTACTTC. Full variable domain (remainder filled in from reference TRBV30 and TRBJ2-5): SQTIHQWPATLVQPVGSPLSLECTVEGTSNPNLYWYRQAAGRGLQLLFYSVGIGQISSEVPQNLSASRPQDRQFILSSKKLLLSDSGFYLCAWNGKQETQYFGPGTRLLVL.

This chain joins TRBV27 and TRBJ1-2; maybe TRBD1 (5 bases). The CDR3 runs to 18 residues. CDR1 MNHEY and CDR2 SMNVEV come from the germline V gene (reference sequence). The V end lost 5 bases, the J end lost 4 bases, and 26 bases lay between the germline ends. The CDR3 DNA is TGTGCCAGCAGTCCTCAGCCGAGGGACTCTCTCGTGGGCTATGGCTACACCTTC. Its protein is CASSPQPRDSLVGYGYTF.

In its sample, this clone was seen a few times. The chain couples TRBV29-1 to TRBJ2-5; D possibly corresponds to TRBD2 (7 bases). CDR1 is SQVTM and CDR2 is ANQGSEA in the germline V gene. The V end was cut by 8 bases, the J end by 5 bases, with 15 bases between. The CDR3 consists of 12 residues. The CDR3 coding sequence is TGCAGCAAACGGGGGGCAGATGAGACCCAGTACTTC. This gives the protein CSKRGADETQYF. The whole variable domain, filled in from reference TRBV29-1 and TRBJ2-5, reads SAVISQKPSRDICQRGTSLTIQCQVDSQVTMMFWYRQQPGQSLTLIATANQGSEATYESGFVIDKFPISRPNLTFSTLTVSNMSPEDSSIYLCSKRGADETQYFGPGTRLLVL.

The V call is TRBV29-1, the J call TRBJ1-6; D gene ambiguous. CDR1 is SQVTM and CDR2 is ANQGSEA in the germline V gene. CDR3 length: 13 residues. Trimming pared 4 bases from V and 8 bases from J, leaving 12 bases between. CDR3 loop: CSVGAQKDSPLHF. CDR3 nucleotide sequence: TGCAGCGTTGGGGCTCAAAAGGATTCACCCCTCCACTTT.

The chain employs TRBV30 and TRBJ2-5; possibly TRBD1 for D (7 bases). Trimming took off 1 base at V and 7 bases at J, with 16 bases between the two ends. Germline-derived CDR1 and CDR2 are GTSNPN and SVGIG (reference sequence). The CDR3 length is 14 residues. This CDR3 reads CAWSGQGGGLTQYF. CDR3 coding DNA: TGTGCCTGGAGTGGACAGGGAGGCGGTCTGACCCAGTACTTC.

A few counts support this clone. The chain carries TRBV10-3 and TRBJ2-1, with D unclear. Germline loops: CDR1 ENHRY, CDR2 SYGVKD. This CDR3 has 14 amino acids. Trimming stripped 0 bases from V and 4 bases from J, with 7 bases between. CDR3 sequence (DNA): TGTGCCATCAGTGAGTCCTGGGGATACAATGAGCAGTTCTTC. Translation: CAISESWGYNEQFF.

This clone has only a few counts. J is TRBJ1-2 and V is TRBV4-1; D may be TRBD1 (5 bases). This CDR3 has 16 residues. Trimming cost V 2 bases and J 3 bases, with 16 bases left between them. CDR1 is MGHRA and CDR2 is YSYEKL in the germline V gene. The CDR3 DNA reads TGCGCCAGCAGCCAAAACAGGCAGGGTCTGGACTATGGCTACACCTTC. Translating it yields CASSQNRQGLDYGYTF.

This clone showed up just once. The V gene is TRBV29-1, the J gene TRBJ2-5; 7 nucleotides match TRBD2. The CDR3 is 14 residues long. The V gene end was trimmed by 1 base and the J gene end by 5 bases; junction bases not matched to a gene: 7. The germline V gene encodes CDR1 SQVTM and CDR2 ANQGSEA. The chain's CDR3 is CSVEGVAGVETQYF. The CDR3 DNA is TGCAGCGTTGAAGGAGTGGCGGGGGTGGAGACCCAGTACTTC.

This clone was found a few times. The genes are TRBV11-2 and TRBJ1-2; D not resolved. V dropped 4 bases and J dropped 0 bases, with 12 bases sitting between them. Looked up from germline, CDR1 is SGHAT and CDR2 is FQNNGV. The CDR3 extends over 15 amino acids. CDR3 amino acids: CASSSRLIANYGYTF. The CDR3 DNA reads TGTGCCAGCAGCTCCCGCCTGATAGCTAACTATGGCTACACCTTC.

The genes are TRBV6-6 and TRBJ2-5; D perhaps matches TRBD2 (6 bases). V was shortened by 4 bases and J by 0 bases, with 12 bases between the two germline ends. CDR1 is MNHNY and CDR2 is SVGAGI in the germline V gene (reference sequence). There are 15 residues in the CDR3. CDR3: CASSSHGGNQETQYF. Here the CDR3 DNA reads TGTGCCAGCAGTTCACATGGGGGGAACCAAGAGACCCAGTACTTC.

The V call is TRBV30, the J call TRBJ1-2; D unclear. Trimming removed 0 bases from V and 4 bases from J, with 12 bases in between. From germline, CDR1 is GTSNPN and CDR2 SVGIG (reference sequence). This CDR3 is built from 14 residues. The CDR3 sequence: CAWSVRRTSYGYTF. CDR3 DNA sequence: TGTGCCTGGAGTGTACGGAGGACCTCCTATGGCTACACCTTC.

This sequence joins TRBV30 and TRBJ2-7; 10 bases are shared with TRBD2. The V gene's germline CDR1 is GTSNPN and CDR2 SVGIG (reference sequence). The trim removed 3 bases at V and 2 bases at J, leaving 10 bases unmatched. The CDR3 length is 16 residues. CDR3 sequence reads: CAWSGKTAGGPYEQYF. CDR3 DNA sequence: TGTGCCTGGAGCGGAAAAACAGCGGGGGGGCCCTACGAGCAGTACTTC. Filled out from reference TRBV30 and TRBJ2-7, the complete variable domain reads SQTIHQWPATLVQPVGSPLSLECTVEGTSNPNLYWYRQAAGRGLQLLFYSVGIGQISSEVPQNLSASRPQDRQFILSSKKLLLSDSGFYLCAWSGKTAGGPYEQYFGPGTRLTVT.

This clone has just a few counts. The chain is built from TRBV5-8 and TRBJ2-5, with D possibly TRBD1 on 5 matching bases. Deletions cut 7 bases from V and 3 bases from J, with 16 bases between. The V gene's germline CDR1 is SGHTS and CDR2 YDEGEE. The CDR3 has 14 amino acids. The CDR3 sequence is CASYLTGREETQYF. The CDR3 DNA sequence: TGTGCCAGCTACCTAACCGGCAGGGAAGAGACCCAGTACTTC.

The rearrangement links TRBV15 to TRBJ2-1; TRBD1 matches at 7 bases. CDR3 size: 17 residues. Germline V gives CDR1 LNHNV, CDR2 YYDKDF (reference sequence). The V segment lost 1 base and the J segment 7 bases; nucleotides outside the gene matches: 13. The CDR3 sequence: CATSRARTTGLVNEQFF. CDR3 in DNA: TGTGCCACCAGCAGAGCTAGGACGACAGGGTTAGTAAATGAGCAGTTCTTC.

The chain recombines TRBV18 with TRBJ1-3; D ambiguous. This CDR3 is 15 amino acids long. Germline values: CDR1 KGHSH, CDR2 LQKENI. Trimming stripped 0 bases from V and 2 bases from J, with 8 bases between. The CDR3 DNA sequence: TGTGCCAGCTCACCACCGACGGCAGCTGGAAACACCATATATTTT. The encoded protein is CASSPPTAAGNTIYF.

The chain has TRBV2 and TRBJ1-4; the D gene is possibly TRBD1 (5 bases). The CDR3 loop spans 13 amino acids. Germline V gene lookup returns CDR1 SNHLY and CDR2 FYNNEI. Trimming stripped 5 bases from V and 12 bases from J, with 16 bases between. CDR3 protein: CASSRDLKGELFF. The CDR3, as DNA: TGTGCCAGCAGTCGGGACCTTAAGGGAGAACTGTTTTTT.

This clone appeared a few times. The gene calls are TRBV29-1 and TRBJ2-7, with 9 bases lining up with TRBD2. Looked up from germline, CDR1 is SQVTM and CDR2 is ANQGSEA. V was clipped by 6 bases and J by 3 bases; unmatched bases: 9. This CDR3 region has 14 residues. The DNA of the CDR3 is TGCAGCGTCCAAATAGCGGGGGCCCACTACGAGCAGTACTTC. It specifies CSVQIAGAHYEQYF.